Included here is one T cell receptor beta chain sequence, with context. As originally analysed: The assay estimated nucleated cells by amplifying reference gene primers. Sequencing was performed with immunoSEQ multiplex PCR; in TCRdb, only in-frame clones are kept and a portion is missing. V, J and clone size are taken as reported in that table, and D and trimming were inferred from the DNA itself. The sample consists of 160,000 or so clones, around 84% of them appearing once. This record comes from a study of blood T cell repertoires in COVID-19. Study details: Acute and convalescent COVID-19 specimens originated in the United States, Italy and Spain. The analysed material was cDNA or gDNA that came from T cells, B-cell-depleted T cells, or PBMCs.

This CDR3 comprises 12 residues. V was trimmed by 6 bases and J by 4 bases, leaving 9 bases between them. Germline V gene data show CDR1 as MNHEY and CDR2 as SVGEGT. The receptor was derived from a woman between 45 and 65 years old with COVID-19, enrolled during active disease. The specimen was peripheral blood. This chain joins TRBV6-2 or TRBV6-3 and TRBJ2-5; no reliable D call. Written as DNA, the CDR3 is TGTGCCAGCAGCCCATCCTCAGAGACCCAGTACTTC. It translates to CASSPSSETQYF.